This TCR beta chain was sequenced for a study of blood T cell repertoires in COVID-19. Study details: Spain, Italy and the United States supplied samples that represented acute and convalescent COVID-19.

Under the authors' procedure: Amplification from reference gene primers served as the basis for estimated nucleated cell counts. Repertoires were generated with immunoSEQ multiplex PCR, while TCRdb's copy carries only in-frame clones and drops some. The V and J calls and clone size are taken from that table; D and trimming were inferred from the DNA. Here the sample spans 130,000 to 150,000 clones, over 75% being singletons. This receptor was taken from a man aged 70 or older with acute or convalescent COVID-19. The sequenced sample consisted of peripheral blood.

CDR3: CASSPRDRTYGYTF. In DNA, the CDR3 is TGTGCCAGCAGTCCCCGGGACAGGACCTATGGCTACACCTTC. The V call is TRBV25-1, the J call TRBJ1-2; 8 bases match TRBD1. There are 14 residues in the CDR3. The trim removed 5 bases at V and 4 bases at J, leaving 6 bases unmatched. Germline assignment: CDR1 MGHDK and CDR2 SYGVNS.